This is a list of T cell receptor beta chains from one sample in a study of T cell responses to AZD1222 COVID-19 vaccine. Sequencing was performed with immunoSEQ multiplex PCR; in TCRdb, only in-frame clones are kept and a portion is missing. This table holds about 83,000 clones, approximately 90% found once. Material: peripheral blood, obtained on day 0 of AZD1222 vaccination. Receptor source: an adult in good health. The CDR3 runs from the conserved cysteine through the conserved F or W. Each record gives: clone size, D gene, V gene, J gene, CDR3 DNA, CDR3 protein. D genes are given only for firm matches. The size field is filled for only some rows; it gives once, few, many or a size class.

-	TRBD1	TRBV30	TRBJ1-2	TGTGCCTGGGAACAGGGGGGAGACTATGGCTACACCTTC	CAWEQGGDYGYTF
-	-	TRBV18	TRBJ1-4	TGTGCCAGCTCACCACCAACAGGCGGTGGTGAAAAACTGTTTTTT	CASSPPTGGGEKLFF
-	-	TRBV9	TRBJ2-3	TGTGCCAGCAGCGCCGCAGCGGGTGATACGCAGTATTTT	CASSAAAGDTQYF
-	-	TRBV24-1	TRBJ2-7	TGTGCCACCAGTGATGAGTACGAGCAGTACTTC	CATSDEYEQYF
-	TRBD2	TRBV5-1	TRBJ2-7	TGCGCCAGCAGCTCCGGGACTAGCGGGAGATTAGAGCAGTACTTC	CASSSGTSGRLEQYF
-	-	TRBV29-1	TRBJ2-7	TGCAGCGTTGAGATGGGGTATAACTACGAGCAGTACTTC	CSVEMGYNYEQYF
-	-	TRBV7-3	TRBJ2-6	TGTGCCAGCAGCCAACACCCTAGGGGGGCTGGGGCCAACGTCCTGACTTTC	CASSQHPRGAGANVLTF
-	-	TRBV27	TRBJ2-2	TGTGCCAGCAGGCCGGCTACAGGGTCGAACACCGGGGAGCTGTTTTTT	CASRPATGSNTGELFF
-	TRBD2	TRBV10-2	TRBJ2-1	TGCGCCAGCAGTGTCCCCTGGTTGCGGCTAGCGGGAGGGAAGTCCTACAATGAGCAGTTCTTC	CASSVPWLRLAGGKSYNEQFF
-	TRBD1	TRBV16	TRBJ1-2	TGTGCCAGCAGCCAATCGGGCGACAGGGGCGCCTATGGCTACACCTTC	CASSQSGDRGAYGYTF
once	-	TRBV5-6	TRBJ1-4	TGTGCCAGCAGCCCTCGGCCAGGGAATGAAAAACTGTTTTTT	CASSPRPGNEKLFF
few	-	TRBV6-4	TRBJ2-7	TGTGCCAGCAGTTACGCTGCGGGATCCTACGAGCAGTACTTC	CASSYAAGSYEQYF
-	-	TRBV4-1	TRBJ1-1	TGCGCCAGCAGCCACGGACCGGGACTAAGGAACACTGAAGCTTTCTTT	CASSHGPGLRNTEAFF
-	-	TRBV7-3	TRBJ2-5	TGTGCCAGCAGCTTTAATACAGGGATCTCGGAGACCCAGTACTTC	CASSFNTGISETQYF
-	-	TRBV20-1	TRBJ1-2	TGCAGTGCTAGTCAGCCCTATGGCTACACCTTC	CSASQPYGYTF
few	TRBD1	TRBV30	TRBJ1-6	TGTGCCTGGAGCACAGGGGGCAGAGGCTCACCCCTCCACTTT	CAWSTGGRGSPLHF
-	-	TRBV9	TRBJ1-3	TGTGCCAGCAGCGTAGGTGGAGGGGCCCGCTATGGAAACACCATATATTTT	CASSVGGGARYGNTIYF
-	-	TRBV20-1	TRBJ1-5	TGCAGTGCTCCGCCCCAGCATTTT	CSAPPQHF
-	-	TRBV6-1	TRBJ2-5	TGTGCCAGCAGTGAAAGGGACCGCCAAGGGGAGACCCAGTACTTC	CASSERDRQGETQYF
-	-	TRBV7-9	TRBJ1-2	TGTGCCAGCAGCTTAAGCGGATCCGGCTACACCTTC	CASSLSGSGYTF
-	-	TRBV7-2	TRBJ1-4	TGTGCCAGCAGCTTCCGGTTGGTTAGCAGGAATGAAAAACTGTTTTTT	CASSFRLVSRNEKLFF
-	-	TRBV19	TRBJ2-1	TGTGCCAGTAGACCTCACCTAGTCAATGAGCAGTTCTTC	CASRPHLVNEQFF
-	-	TRBV5-1	TRBJ1-4	TGCGCCAGCAGCCCCCGGTCGGGAACTAATGAAAAACTGTTTTTT	CASSPRSGTNEKLFF
-	-	TRBV4-1	TRBJ2-5	TGCGCCAGCAGATTCACCGGGACTCCCCAAGAGACCCAGTACTTC	CASRFTGTPQETQYF
-	-	TRBV2	TRBJ2-7	TGTGCCAGCAGTGATTACGAGCAGTACTTC	CASSDYEQYF
-	TRBD2	TRBV5-6	TRBJ2-1	TGTGCCAGCAGCTTTGGTGGGAGGGGTAAAGGGCAGTTCTTC	CASSFGGRGKGQFF
-	TRBD2	TRBV11-2	TRBJ2-1	TGTGCCAGCAGCCCTAGGACTAGCGGGAGGGGGCGGCAGCAGTTCTTC	CASSPRTSGRGRQQFF
-	TRBD2	TRBV28	TRBJ2-7	TGTGCCAGCAGGGGCCTCGGGACTACGTTCGAGCAGTACTTC	CASRGLGTTFEQYF
-	-	TRBV2	TRBJ1-3	TGTGCCAGTACCGGGGTCAACTCTGGAAACACCATATATTTT	CASTGVNSGNTIYF
-	TRBD2	TRBV19	TRBJ2-2	TGTGCCAGTAGTCCCGTAGCGGGAGGGCCAACCGGGGAGCTGTTTTTT	CASSPVAGGPTGELFF
-	-	TRBV27	TRBJ2-5	TGTGCCAGCAGTTCTTACAGGGCAGAGACCCAGTACTTC	CASSSYRAETQYF
few	-	TRBV4-1	TRBJ2-2	TGCGCCAGCAGCCAAAGACACGGCGGGGAGCTGTTTTTT	CASSQRHGGELFF
few	-	TRBV7-2	TRBJ2-1	TGTGCCAGCACCCCAGGGGGGACTAGACGCTACAATGAGCAGTTCTTC	CASTPGGTRRYNEQFF
-	-	TRBV7-7	TRBJ2-7	TGTGCTAGCAGTATTACCTTAGGGAACGAGCAGTACTTC	CASSITLGNEQYF
-	-	TRBV7-2	TRBJ2-2	TGTGCCAGCAGCTTAGCTCTGGCCGGGGAGCTGTTTTTT	CASSLALAGELFF
few	-	TRBV28	TRBJ2-1	TGTGCCAGCAGTTCCATGGGTCGGGTTAGCTCCTACAATGAGCAGTTCTTC	CASSSMGRVSSYNEQFF
-	-	TRBV28	TRBJ2-3	TGTGCCAGCAGTTTACCTCCCCGGGGAGGTCGCACAGATACGCAGTATTTT	CASSLPPRGGRTDTQYF
-	-	TRBV6-4	TRBJ1-1	TGTGCCAGCAGACCCATCCCCGGTGGCACTGAAGCTTTCTTT	CASRPIPGGTEAFF
once	TRBD1	TRBV5-1	TRBJ2-7	TGCGCCAGCGGACTTACAGGGGCCTACGAGCAGTACTTC	CASGLTGAYEQYF
-	-	TRBV9	TRBJ1-5	TGTGCCAGCAGCGTAGATCAGAGCAGCAATCAGCCCCAGCATTTT	CASSVDQSSNQPQHF
-	-	TRBV11-2	TRBJ1-1	TGTGCCAGCAGCTTCTTAGGAGGGGATAACACTGAAGCTTTCTTT	CASSFLGGDNTEAFF
-	TRBD1	TRBV28	TRBJ1-2	TGTGCCAGCAGCGCCGGGGGGACAGGGACCTTTCTCGGCGGGTATGGCTACACCTTC	CASSAGGTGTFLGGYGYTF
few	-	TRBV19	TRBJ1-4	TGTGCCAGTAGTTCACAGGGAGGCTTTAATGAAAAACTGTTTTTT	CASSSQGGFNEKLFF
-	-	TRBV2	TRBJ1-2	TGTGCCAGCAGTTACAAAGGCTACACCTTC	CASSYKGYTF
-	-	TRBV7-2	TRBJ1-2	TGTGCCAGCAGCTTAGATTTTGGGTCTGGCTACACCTTC	CASSLDFGSGYTF